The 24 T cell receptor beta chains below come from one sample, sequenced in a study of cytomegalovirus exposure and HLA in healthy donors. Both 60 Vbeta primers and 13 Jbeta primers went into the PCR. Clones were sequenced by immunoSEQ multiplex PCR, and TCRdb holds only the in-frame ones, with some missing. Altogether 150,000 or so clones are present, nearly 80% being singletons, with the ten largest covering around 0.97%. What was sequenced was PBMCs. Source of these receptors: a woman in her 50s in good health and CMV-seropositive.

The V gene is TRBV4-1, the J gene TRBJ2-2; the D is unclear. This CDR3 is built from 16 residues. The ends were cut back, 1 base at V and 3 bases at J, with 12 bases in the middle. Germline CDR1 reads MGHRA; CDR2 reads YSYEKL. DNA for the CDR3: TGCGCCAGCAGCCAAGTCGCGGAGTGGGACACCGGGGAGCTGTTTTTT. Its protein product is CASSQVAEWDTGELFF.

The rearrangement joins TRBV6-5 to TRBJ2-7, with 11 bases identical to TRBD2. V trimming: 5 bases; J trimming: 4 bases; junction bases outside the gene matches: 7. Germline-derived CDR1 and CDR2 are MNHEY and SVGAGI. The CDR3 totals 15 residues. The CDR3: CASSNRLAGIYEQYF. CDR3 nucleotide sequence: TGTGCCAGCAGTAACAGACTAGCGGGAATATACGAGCAGTACTTC.

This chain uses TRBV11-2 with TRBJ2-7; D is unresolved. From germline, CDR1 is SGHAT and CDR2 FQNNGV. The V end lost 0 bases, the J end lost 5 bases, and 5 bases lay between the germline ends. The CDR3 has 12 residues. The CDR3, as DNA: TGTGCCAGCAGCTTAGATATCGACGAGCAGTACTTC. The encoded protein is CASSLDIDEQYF.

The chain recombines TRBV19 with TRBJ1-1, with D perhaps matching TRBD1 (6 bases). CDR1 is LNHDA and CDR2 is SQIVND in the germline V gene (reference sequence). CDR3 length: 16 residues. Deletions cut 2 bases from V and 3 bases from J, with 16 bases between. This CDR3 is CASSIMETGSHTEAFF. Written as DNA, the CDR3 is TGTGCCAGTAGTATAATGGAGACAGGATCGCACACTGAAGCTTTCTTT.

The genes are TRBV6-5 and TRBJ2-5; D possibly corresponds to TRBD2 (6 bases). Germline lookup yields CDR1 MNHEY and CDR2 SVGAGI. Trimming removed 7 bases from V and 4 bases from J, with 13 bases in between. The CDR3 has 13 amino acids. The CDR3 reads CASTEEGRETQYF. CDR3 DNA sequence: TGTGCCAGCACCGAGGAGGGAAGAGAGACCCAGTACTTC.

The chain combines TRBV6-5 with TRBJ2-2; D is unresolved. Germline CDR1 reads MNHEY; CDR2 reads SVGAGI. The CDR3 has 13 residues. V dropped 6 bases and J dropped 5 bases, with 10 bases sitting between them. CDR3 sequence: CASRWHGTGELFF. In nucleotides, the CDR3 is TGTGCCAGCAGGTGGCACGGGACCGGGGAGCTGTTTTTT.

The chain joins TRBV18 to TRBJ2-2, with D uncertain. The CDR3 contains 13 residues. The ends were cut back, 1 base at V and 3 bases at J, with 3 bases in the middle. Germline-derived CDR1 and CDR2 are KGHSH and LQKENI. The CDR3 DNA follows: TGTGCCAGCTCACCACGAGACACCGGGGAGCTGTTTTTT. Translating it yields CASSPRDTGELFF.

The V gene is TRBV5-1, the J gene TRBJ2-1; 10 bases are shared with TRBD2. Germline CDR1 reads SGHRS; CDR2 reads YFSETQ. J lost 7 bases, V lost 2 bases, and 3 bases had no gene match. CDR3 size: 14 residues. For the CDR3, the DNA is TGCGCCAGCAGCTTAGCGGGGGGGGGTAATGAGCAGTTCTTC. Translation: CASSLAGGGNEQFF.

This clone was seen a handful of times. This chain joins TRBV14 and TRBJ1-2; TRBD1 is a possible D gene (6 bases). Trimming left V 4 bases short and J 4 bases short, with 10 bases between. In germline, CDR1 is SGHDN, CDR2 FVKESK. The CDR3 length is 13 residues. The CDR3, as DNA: TGTGCCAGCAGCCTACAGGGAACCTATGGCTACACCTTC. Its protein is CASSLQGTYGYTF. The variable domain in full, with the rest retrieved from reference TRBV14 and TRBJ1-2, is EAGVTQFPSHSVIEKGQTVTLRCDPISGHDNLYWYRRVMGKEIKFLLHFVKESKQDESGMPNNRFLAERTGGTYSTLKVQPAELEDSGVYFCASSLQGTYGYTFGSGTRLTVV.

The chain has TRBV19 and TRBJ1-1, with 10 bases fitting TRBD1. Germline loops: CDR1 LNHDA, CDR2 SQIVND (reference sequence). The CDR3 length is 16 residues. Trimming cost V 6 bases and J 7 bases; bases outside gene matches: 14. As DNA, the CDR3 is TGTGCCAGTAGCGAAATTTCCGGGACAGGGGACGGTGAAGCTTTCTTT. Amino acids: CASSEISGTGDGEAFF.

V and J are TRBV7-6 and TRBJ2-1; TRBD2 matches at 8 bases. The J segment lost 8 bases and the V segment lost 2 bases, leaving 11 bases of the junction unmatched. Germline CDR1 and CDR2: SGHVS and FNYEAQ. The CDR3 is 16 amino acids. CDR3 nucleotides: TGTGCCAGCAGCTTAAGGTTCAGCGGGAGTTGGGATGAGCAGTTCTTC. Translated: CASSLRFSGSWDEQFF.

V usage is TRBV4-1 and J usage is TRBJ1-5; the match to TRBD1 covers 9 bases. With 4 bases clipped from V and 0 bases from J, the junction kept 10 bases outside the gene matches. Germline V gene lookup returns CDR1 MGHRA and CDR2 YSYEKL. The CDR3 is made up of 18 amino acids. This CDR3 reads CASSRGQGVTNSNQPQHF. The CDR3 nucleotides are TGCGCCAGCAGCCGGGGACAGGGCGTCACCAATAGCAATCAGCCCCAGCATTTT.

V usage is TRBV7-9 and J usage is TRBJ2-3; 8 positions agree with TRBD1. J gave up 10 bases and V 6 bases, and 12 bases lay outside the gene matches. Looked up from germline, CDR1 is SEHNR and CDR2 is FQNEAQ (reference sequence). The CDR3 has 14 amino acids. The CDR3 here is CASSYQGGQGAQYF. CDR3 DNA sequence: TGTGCCAGCAGTTACCAGGGTGGACAGGGCGCGCAGTATTTT.

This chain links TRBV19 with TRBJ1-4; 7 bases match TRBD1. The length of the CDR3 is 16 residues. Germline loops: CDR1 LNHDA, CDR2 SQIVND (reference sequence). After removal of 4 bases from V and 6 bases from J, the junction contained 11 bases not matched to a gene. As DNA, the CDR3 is TGTGCCAGTAGTACCCGGGCCGGGACAGCCTATGAAAAACTGTTTTTT. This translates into CASSTRAGTAYEKLFF.

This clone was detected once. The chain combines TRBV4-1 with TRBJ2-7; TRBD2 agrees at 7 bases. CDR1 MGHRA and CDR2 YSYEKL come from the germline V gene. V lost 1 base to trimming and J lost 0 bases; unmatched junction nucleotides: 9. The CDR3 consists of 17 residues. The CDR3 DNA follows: TGCGCCAGCAGCCAAGGATGGGGCGGGAGCAGCTCCTACGAGCAGTACTTC. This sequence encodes CASSQGWGGSSSYEQYF.

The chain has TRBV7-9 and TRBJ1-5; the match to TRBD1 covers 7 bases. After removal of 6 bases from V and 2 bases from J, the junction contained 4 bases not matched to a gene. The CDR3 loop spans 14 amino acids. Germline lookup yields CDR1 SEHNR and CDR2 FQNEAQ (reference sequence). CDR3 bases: TGTGCCAGCAGTTACACAGGGGGCAATCAGCCCCAGCATTTT. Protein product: CASSYTGGNQPQHF.

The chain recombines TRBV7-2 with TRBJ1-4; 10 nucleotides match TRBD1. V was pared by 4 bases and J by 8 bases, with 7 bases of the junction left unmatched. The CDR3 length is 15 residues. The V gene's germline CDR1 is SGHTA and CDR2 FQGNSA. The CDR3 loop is CASSSRQGAKEKLFF. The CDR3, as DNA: TGTGCCAGCAGCTCAAGACAGGGGGCGAAGGAAAAACTGTTTTTT.

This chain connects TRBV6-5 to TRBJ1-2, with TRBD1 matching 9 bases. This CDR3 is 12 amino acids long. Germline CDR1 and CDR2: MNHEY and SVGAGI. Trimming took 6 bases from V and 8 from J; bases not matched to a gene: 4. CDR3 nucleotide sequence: TGTGCCAGCAGACAAGGACAGGGGGGCTACACCTTC. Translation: CASRQGQGGYTF.

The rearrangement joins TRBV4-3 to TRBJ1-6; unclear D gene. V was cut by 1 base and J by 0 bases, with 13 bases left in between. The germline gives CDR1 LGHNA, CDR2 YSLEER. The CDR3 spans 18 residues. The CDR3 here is CASSQAPGKGSYNSPLHF. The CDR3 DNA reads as TGCGCCAGCAGCCAAGCCCCGGGGAAGGGCTCCTATAATTCACCCCTCCACTTT.

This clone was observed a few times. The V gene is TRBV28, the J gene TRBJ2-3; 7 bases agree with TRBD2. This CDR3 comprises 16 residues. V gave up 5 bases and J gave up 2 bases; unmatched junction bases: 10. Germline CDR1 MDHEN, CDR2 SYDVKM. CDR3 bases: TGTGCCAGCAGTCCATTCGGGGCGGGGGTCACAGATACGCAGTATTTT. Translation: CASSPFGAGVTDTQYF.

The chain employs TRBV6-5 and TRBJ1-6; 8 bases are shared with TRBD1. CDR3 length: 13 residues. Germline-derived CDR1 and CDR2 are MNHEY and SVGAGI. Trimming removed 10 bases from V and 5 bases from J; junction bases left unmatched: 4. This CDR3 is CATRTGNNSPLHF. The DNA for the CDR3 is TGTGCCACTAGGACAGGGAATAATTCACCCCTCCACTTT.

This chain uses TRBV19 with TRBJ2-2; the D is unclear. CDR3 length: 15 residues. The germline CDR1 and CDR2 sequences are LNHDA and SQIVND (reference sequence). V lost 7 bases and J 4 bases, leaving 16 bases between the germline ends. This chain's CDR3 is CASTWQTGTTGELFF. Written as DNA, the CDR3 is TGTGCCAGTACGTGGCAGACTGGTACCACCGGGGAGCTGTTTTTT.

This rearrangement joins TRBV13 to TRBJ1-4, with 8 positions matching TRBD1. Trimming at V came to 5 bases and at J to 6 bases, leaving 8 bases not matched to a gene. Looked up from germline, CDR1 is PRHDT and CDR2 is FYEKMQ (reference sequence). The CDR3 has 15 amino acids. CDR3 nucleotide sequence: TGTGCCAGCAGCACACAGGGGGAGAAGGATGAAAAACTGTTTTTT. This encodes CASSTQGEKDEKLFF.

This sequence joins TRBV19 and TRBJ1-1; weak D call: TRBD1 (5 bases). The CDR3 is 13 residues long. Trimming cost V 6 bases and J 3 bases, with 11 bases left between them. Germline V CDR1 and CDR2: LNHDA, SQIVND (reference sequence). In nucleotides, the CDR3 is TGTGCCAGTAGAACAGGAGGGGACACTGAAGCTTTCTTT. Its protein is CASRTGGDTEAFF.